This T cell receptor (beta chain) was profiled in a study of beta chain features in type 1 diabetes (dated by TCRdb to 2016 to 2018). Regarding the research as a whole: No differences in mean age, gender distribution, total cell number or subset yield were found between patients and healthy donors. Across all samples, some 99 million sorted cells were examined, and cell number per subset correlated strongly with RNA yield. The study compared TCRB repertoires of sorted circulating CD4+ T cell subsets between recently diagnosed type 1 diabetes patients and matched healthy donors. Regulatory and stem cell-like memory subsets were isolated from only 8 patients and roughly 8 healthy donors, whereas naive and central memory subsets came from all 28 donors. The paper as a whole reports these results and caveats: PCR may preferentially amplify shorter templates, but because patient and control samples were amplified and corrected together, any resulting skew would affect both groups equally. The naive, central memory and regulatory TCRB repertoires appeared to resemble one another more closely among patients than among healthy donors. At VDJ recombination sites, type 1 diabetes patients had fewer insertions and more deleted nucleotides, which implies abnormalities in thymic rearrangement. Only small numbers of individuals were included in the HLA sub-analyses, which left unresolved whether HLA type had any influence on TCRB rearrangement. In all four CD4+ subsets, TCRB CDR3 length was moderately but significantly shorter in type 1 diabetes patients. Because cDNA rather than genomic DNA was sequenced, highly expressing activated cells could have been over-represented, although no difference in activation and CD3 levels was found between groups.

Each donor gave one peripheral blood draw, averaging approximately 110 mL, which was collected into heparinised tubes. Using a panel that included CD45RO, CCR7, CD25, CD127, CD95 and CD27, naive, central memory, regulatory and stem cell-like memory CD4+ T cells were sorted on a BD FACSAria II. A purity above 95% was achieved for all sorted populations. PBMCs were isolated right away by Lymphoprep density gradient centrifugation and were stained directly, without culture. Samples were stained and sorted in pairs, with one healthy donor and one patient per experiment, so that batch effects were minimized. The germline V gene provides CDR1 MGHDK and CDR2 SYGVNS. The CDR3 contains 14 residues, cysteine and phenylalanine counted. Only CDR3 DNA remains: 42 bases, in frame from the first base. Trimming takes 1 base from V and 2 bases from J, and the germline ends sit 8 bases apart. The entire amount of isolated RNA was reverse transcribed using the High Capacity cDNA Reverse Transcription Kit, so the sequenced TCRB transcripts were expressed ones. Naive, central memory and regulatory T cell samples underwent deep immunoSEQ sequencing, averaging around 3.6 million total reads per sample. Sorted cells were lysed in RLT buffer and RNA was extracted with DNase-treated RNeasy Micro or Mini kits, depending on cell number. Each cell subset was processed separately to prevent cross-contamination, with patient and healthy donor samples processed together. The immunoSEQ multiplex PCR was used to amplify TCRB sequences from cDNA, generating 87-bp fragments that spanned the CDR3 region. The amplicons were sequenced using the Illumina HiSeq platform. Processing in the source paper ran as follows. PCR bias was computationally corrected using synthetic template baselines, reads within Hamming distance 2 were collapsed, and singletons that could not be merged were discarded. Reads were aligned against IMGT so that V, D and J genes, CDR3 length and insertions or deletions at six rearrangement sites could be assigned. Within each subset, clonotype counts were normalized to sorted cell number, and only after that were true diversity and Gini coefficients computed with the tcR R package. The overlap coefficient, calculated on TCRB nucleotide sequences, was used to measure repertoire sharing. Out-of-frame TCRB sequences from naive cells were analyzed to stand in for the pre-selection repertoire. As stored in TCRdb, this immuneACCESS dataset retains in-frame rearrangements with V and J assigned. A fraction of the clones does not appear; measured against another copy, unresolved V genes explain less than half of the discrepancy, and the remainder lacks a known reason. V and J calls and clone size are copied from that table; D and trimming were computed from the DNA. The sample table records 300,000 to 450,000 clones; 10% to 15% of these occur just once. Approximately 0.011% of the sample comes from the top ten.

Details on this clone: It lacks a known antigen. Per-nucleotide qualities are absent, and no much larger clonotype sits a single base away.

This chain joins TRBV25-1 to TRBJ1-2, with no D gene named confidently. The receptor's source is a woman between 18 and 30 years old with type 1 diabetes. The specimen was naive CD4+ T cells from blood. In light of the paper, this sample's cell subset or site label describes: true naive CD4+ T cells. CDR3 sequence: CASSEWAANYGYTF. The sequenced DNA: TGTGCCAGCAGTGAATGGGCAGCAAACTATGGCTACACCTTC.